This T cell receptor beta chain was documented in a study of CD8 T cells in Susac syndrome. The CDR3 consists of 13 residues. The V gene's germline CDR1 is MNHNS and CDR2 SASEGT. The V gene lost 5 bases and the J gene lost 7 bases, with 15 bases spanning the gap. Study-level findings and limits: The authors acknowledged that the study's TCR sequencing and HLA analysis involved relatively few individuals.

With regard to this clonotype: The antigen is unknown.

It was with random hexamers that roughly 0.45 to 1 ug RNA was reverse transcribed. TCR beta CDR3 was amplified by immunoSEQ covering 54 Vbeta and 13 Jbeta. TCRdb redid the calling of the immunoSEQ multiplex PCR reads with MiXCR, one entry per CDR3 protein. The sample contains about 280,000 distinct CDR3 sequences, 70% to 90% of which appear only once. The sequence derives from a human donor with multiple sclerosis. The chain links TRBV6-1 to TRBJ2-7, with D tentatively TRBD2 (6 bases). Material: CD8+ T cells from PBMCs. CDR3: CASSFGTPEEQYF. DNA of the CDR3: TGTGCCAGCAGTTTTGGGACTCCGGAGGAGCAGTACTTC.